This T cell receptor (beta chain) was documented in a study of radiation and T cells in renal cell carcinoma. CDR1 and CDR2 (germline): SGHRS, YFSETQ. The V end lost 0 bases, the J end lost 7 bases, and 8 bases lay between the germline ends. The CDR3 has 13 residues. Time point in this sample: baseline pretreatment blood. Treatment described: 15 Gy SBRT to primary tumor, nephrectomy 4 weeks later. Blood was sampled at baseline, 2 weeks and 4 weeks after SBRT. This renal cell carcinoma was of the clear cell type. Produced via immunoSEQ multiplex PCR; TCRdb's table is partial and in-frame only. The table lists about 59,000 clones, just under 80% of them singletons. Study conclusions and caveats: From baseline, blood top tumor clonotypes peaked at 2 weeks post-radiation.

As regards this clone: Its target is not known.

The TCR sequence derives from a man aged 55-75 years with renal cell carcinoma. The chain joins TRBV5-1 to TRBJ1-5; D gene unclear. The sample was blood, taken from a patient whose treatment included radiotherapy and nephrectomy. CDR3 DNA sequence: TGCGCCAGCAGCTTGGGCATCGGGCAGCCCCAGCATTTT. Residues: CASSLGIGQPQHF.